This TCR beta chain was retrieved from a study of blood T cell repertoires in COVID-19. The overall study: PBMCs, B-cell-depleted T cells, or T cells were the source of the cDNA or gDNA that made up the material.

Seattle participants joined during active infection and were tracked over time. Clones were read by immunoSEQ multiplex PCR, and TCRdb kept only the in-frame ones, dropping some. The top ten clones hold approximately 2.6% of a sample with about 170,000 clones, around four fifths of them seen once. The CDR3 is made up of 14 amino acids. Per germline, CDR1 MNHEY and CDR2 SVGAGI. V shed 6 bases and J shed 3 bases, with 9 bases lying between them. The TCR sequence derives from a woman of 80 years or more with COVID-19, enrolled during active disease. The genes are TRBV6-5 and TRBJ2-6, with a tentative D call TRBD2 (5 bases). Sequencing used peripheral blood. In DNA, the CDR3 is TGTGCCAGCAGACGGGATGGTGGGGCCAACGTCCTGACTTTC. It is translated as CASRRDGGANVLTF.